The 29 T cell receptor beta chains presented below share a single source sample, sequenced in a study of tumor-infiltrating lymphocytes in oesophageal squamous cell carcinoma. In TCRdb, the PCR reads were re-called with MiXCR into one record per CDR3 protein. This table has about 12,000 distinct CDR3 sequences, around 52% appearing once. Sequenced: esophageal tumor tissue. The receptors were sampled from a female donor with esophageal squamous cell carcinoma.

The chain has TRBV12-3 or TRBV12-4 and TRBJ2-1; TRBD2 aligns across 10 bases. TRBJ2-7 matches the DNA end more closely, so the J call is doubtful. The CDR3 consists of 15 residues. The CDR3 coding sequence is TGTGCCAGCAGCCCGTCTAGCGGGAGTATGAATACGCAGTACTTC. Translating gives CASSPSSGSMNTQYF.

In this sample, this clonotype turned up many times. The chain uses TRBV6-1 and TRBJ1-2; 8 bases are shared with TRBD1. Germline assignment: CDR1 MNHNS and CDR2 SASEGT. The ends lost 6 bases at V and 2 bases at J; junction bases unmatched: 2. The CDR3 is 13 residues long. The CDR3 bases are TGTGCCAGCAGGTGGACAGGGAACTATGGCTACACCTTC. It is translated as CASRWTGNYGYTF.

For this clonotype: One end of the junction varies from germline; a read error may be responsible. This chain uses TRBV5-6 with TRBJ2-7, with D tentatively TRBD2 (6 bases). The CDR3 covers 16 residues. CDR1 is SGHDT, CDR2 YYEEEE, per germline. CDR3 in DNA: TGTGCCAGCAGCTTGGTGGGCGGGATCGCCTCCTACGAGCAGTACTTT. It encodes CASSLVGGIASYEQYF. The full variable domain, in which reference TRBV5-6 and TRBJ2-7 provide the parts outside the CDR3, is DAGVTQSPTHLIKTRGQQVTLRCSPKSGHDTVSWYQQALGQGPQFIFQYYEEEERQRGNFPDRFSGHQFPNYSSELNVNALLLGDSALYLCASSLVGGIASYEQYFGPGTRLTVT.

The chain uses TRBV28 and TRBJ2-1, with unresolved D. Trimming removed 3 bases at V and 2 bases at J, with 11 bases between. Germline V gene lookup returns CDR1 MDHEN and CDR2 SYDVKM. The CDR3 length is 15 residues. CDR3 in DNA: TGTGCCAGCAGTTTGCAGGCTAGTGCCTACAATGAGCAGTTCTTC. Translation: CASSLQASAYNEQFF.

The CDR3 DNA is TGTGCCAGCAGCTCGTTTACAGGGGGCAACTACGAGCAGTACTTC. The encoded protein is CASSSFTGGNYEQYF. The chain uses TRBV7-2 and TRBJ2-1; TRBD1 aligns across 9 bases. The J call may be incorrect, as the DNA end agrees better with TRBJ2-7. CDR1 and CDR2 (germline): SGHTA, FQGNSA. This CDR3 contains 15 residues.

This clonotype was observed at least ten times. Written as DNA, the CDR3 is TGTGCCAGTAGTATAGATGTTGGACGCGAGACCCAGTACTTC. Its translation is CASSIDVGRETQYF. V usage is TRBV19 and J usage is TRBJ2-5; the D is unclear. Trimming removed 0 bases from V and 5 bases from J, with 10 bases in between. Germline-derived CDR1 and CDR2 are LNHDA and SQIVND (reference sequence). The CDR3 runs to 14 residues. Full variable domain (remainder filled in from reference TRBV19 and TRBJ2-5): DGGITQSPKYLFRKEGQNVTLSCEQNLNHDAMYWYRQDPGQGLRLIYYSQIVNDFQKGDIAEGYSVSREKKESFPLTVTSAQKNPTAFYLCASSIDVGRETQYFGPGTRLLVL.

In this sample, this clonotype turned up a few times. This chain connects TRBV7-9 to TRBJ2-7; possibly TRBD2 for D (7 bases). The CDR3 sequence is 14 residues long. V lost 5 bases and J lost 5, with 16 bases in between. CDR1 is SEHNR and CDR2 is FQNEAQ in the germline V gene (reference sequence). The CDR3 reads CASSTRGGVHEQYF. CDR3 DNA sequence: TGTGCCAGCAGCACTAGGGGGGGGGTCCACGAGCAGTACTTC.

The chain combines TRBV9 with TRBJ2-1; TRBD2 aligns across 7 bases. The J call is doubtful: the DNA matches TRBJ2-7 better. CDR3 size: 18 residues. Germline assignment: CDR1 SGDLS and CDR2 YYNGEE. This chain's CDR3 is CASSVGPAGLVSGNEQYF. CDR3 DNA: TGTGCCAGCAGCGTAGGTCCCGCCGGACTAGTCTCGGGGAATGAGCAGTACTTC.

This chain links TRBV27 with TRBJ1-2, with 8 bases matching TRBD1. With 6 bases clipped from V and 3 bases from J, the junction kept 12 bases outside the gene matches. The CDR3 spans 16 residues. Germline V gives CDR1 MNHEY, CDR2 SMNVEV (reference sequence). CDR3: CASSLDRAGGYYGYTF. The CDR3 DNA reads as TGTGCCAGCAGCCTGGACAGGGCAGGCGGGTACTATGGCTACACCTTC.

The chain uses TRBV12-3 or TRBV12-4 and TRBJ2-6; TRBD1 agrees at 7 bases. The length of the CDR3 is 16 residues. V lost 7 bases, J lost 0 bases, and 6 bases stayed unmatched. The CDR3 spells CASTGDSFSGANVLTF. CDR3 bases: TGTGCCAGCACTGGGGACAGTTTCTCTGGGGCCAACGTCCTGACTTTC.

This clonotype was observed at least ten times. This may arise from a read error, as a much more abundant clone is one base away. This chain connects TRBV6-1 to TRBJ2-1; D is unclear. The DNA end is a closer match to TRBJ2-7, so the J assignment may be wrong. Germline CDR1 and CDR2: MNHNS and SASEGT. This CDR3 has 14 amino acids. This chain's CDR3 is CASSSHFPGDEQYF. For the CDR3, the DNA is TGTGCCAGCAGTTCCCACTTCCCCGGAGATGAGCAGTACTTC.

The CDR3, as DNA: TGTGCCAGCAGTCTGACTAGAGACACCGGGGAGCTGTTTTTT. Encoded protein: CASSLTRDTGELFF. This chain connects TRBV12-3 or TRBV12-4 to TRBJ2-2; weak D call: TRBD2 (6 bases). The CDR3 loop spans 14 amino acids. V was shortened by 5 bases and J by 3 bases, with 10 bases between the two germline ends.

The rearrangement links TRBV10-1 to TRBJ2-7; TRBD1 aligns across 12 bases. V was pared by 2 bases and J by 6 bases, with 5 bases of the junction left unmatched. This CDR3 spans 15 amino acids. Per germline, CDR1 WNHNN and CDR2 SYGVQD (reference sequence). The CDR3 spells CASSESGTGGFEQYF. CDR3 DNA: TGCGCCAGCAGTGAGAGCGGGACAGGGGGCTTCGAGCAGTACTTC.

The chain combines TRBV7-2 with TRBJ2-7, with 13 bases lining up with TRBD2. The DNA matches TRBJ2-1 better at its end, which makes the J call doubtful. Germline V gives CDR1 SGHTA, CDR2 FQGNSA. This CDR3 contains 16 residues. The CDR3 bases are TGTGCCAGCAGCCTAAGGACTAGCGGGGGTAGGGATGAGCAGTTCTTC. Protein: CASSLRTSGGRDEQFF.

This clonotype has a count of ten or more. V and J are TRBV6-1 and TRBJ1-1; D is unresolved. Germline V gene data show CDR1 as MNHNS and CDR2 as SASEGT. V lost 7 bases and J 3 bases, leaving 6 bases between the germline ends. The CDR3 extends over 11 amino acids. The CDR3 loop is CASTTHTEAFF. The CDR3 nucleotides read TGTGCCAGCACGACTCACACTGAAGCTTTCTTT.

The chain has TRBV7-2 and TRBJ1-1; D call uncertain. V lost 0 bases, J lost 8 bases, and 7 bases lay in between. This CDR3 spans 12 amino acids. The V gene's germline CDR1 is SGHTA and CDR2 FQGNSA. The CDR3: CASSLALGEAFF. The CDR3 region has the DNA TGTGCCAGCAGCTTAGCGCTGGGCGAAGCTTTCTTT.

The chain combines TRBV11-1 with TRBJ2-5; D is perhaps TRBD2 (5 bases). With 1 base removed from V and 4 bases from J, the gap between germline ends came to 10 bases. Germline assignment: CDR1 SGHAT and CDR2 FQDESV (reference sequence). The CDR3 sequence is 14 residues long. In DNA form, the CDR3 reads TGTGCCAGCAGCTTAGGTGTAGCGTCAGAGACCCAGTACTTC. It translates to CASSLGVASETQYF.

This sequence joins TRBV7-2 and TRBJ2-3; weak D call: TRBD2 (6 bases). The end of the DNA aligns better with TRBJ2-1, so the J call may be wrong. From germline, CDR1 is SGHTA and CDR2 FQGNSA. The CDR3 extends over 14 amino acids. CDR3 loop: CASSLGRGNNEQFF. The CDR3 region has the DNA TGTGCCAGCAGCTTAGGCCGGGGGAACAATGAGCAGTTCTTC.

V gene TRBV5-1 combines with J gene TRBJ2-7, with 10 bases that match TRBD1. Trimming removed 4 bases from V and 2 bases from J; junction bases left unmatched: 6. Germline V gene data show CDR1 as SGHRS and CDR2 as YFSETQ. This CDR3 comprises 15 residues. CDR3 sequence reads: CASSIGTGATYEQYF. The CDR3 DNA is TGCGCCAGCAGCATAGGGACAGGGGCAACCTACGAGCAGTACTTC.

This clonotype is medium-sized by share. The CDR3 region is CASSLGGRGSGELFF. For the CDR3, the DNA is TGTGCCAGCAGTCTGGGGGGGCGCGGATCCGGGGAGCTGTTTTTT. The chain couples TRBV7-6 to TRBJ2-2, with D perhaps matching TRBD2 (7 bases). This CDR3 is built from 15 residues. Trimming removed 6 bases at V and 6 bases at J, with 17 bases between. Germline V gene data show CDR1 as SGHVS and CDR2 as FNYEAQ.

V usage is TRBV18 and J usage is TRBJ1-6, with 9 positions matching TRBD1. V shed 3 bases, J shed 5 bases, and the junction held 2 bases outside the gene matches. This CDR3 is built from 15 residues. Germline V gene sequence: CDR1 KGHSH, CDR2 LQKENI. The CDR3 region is CASSPGQGDNSPLHF. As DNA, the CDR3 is TGTGCCAGCTCACCGGGACAGGGAGATAATTCACCCCTCCACTTT.

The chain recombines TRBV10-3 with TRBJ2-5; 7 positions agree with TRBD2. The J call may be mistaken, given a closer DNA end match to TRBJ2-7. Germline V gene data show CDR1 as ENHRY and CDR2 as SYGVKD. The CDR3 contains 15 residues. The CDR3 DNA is TGTGCCACCAGCGGGCCAGCGGGGCCCTCCTACGAGCAGTACTTC. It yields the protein CATSGPAGPSYEQYF.

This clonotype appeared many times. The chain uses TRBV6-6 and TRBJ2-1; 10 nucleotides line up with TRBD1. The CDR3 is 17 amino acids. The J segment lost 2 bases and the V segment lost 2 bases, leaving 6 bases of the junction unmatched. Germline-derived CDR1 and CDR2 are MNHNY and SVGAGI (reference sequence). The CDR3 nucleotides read TGTGCCAGCAGTTACGACAGGGGGCACCGTCCCTACAATGAGCAGTTCTTC. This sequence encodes CASSYDRGHRPYNEQFF.

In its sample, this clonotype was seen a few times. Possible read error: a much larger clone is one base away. The CDR3 region has the DNA TGTGCCAGCAGTTTACCCGGGAGGGGGAAGGATGAGCAGTACTTC. Protein product: CASSLPGRGKDEQYF. The chain combines TRBV28 with TRBJ2-5; 8 bases line up with TRBD2. The CDR3 contains 15 residues. Germline values: CDR1 MDHEN, CDR2 SYDVKM. V gave up 2 bases and J gave up 11 bases; unmatched junction bases: 13.

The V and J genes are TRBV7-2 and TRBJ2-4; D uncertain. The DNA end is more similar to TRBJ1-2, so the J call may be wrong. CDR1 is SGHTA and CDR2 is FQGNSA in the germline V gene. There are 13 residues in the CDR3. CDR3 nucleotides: TGTGCCAGCAGCTCCGGACCTAACTATGGCTACACCTTC. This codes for CASSSGPNYGYTF.

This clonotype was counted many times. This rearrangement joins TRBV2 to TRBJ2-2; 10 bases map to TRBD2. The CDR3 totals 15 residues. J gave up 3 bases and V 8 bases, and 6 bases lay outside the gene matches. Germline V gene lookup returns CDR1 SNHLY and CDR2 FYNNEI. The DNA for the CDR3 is TGTGCCAGCCACACTAGCGGGGCTGACACCGGGGAGCTGTTTTTT. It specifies CASHTSGADTGELFF. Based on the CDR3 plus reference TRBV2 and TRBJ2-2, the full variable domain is EPEVTQTPSHQVTQMGQEVILRCVPISNHLYFYWYRQILGQKVEFLVSFYNNEISEKSEIFDDQFSVERPDGSNFTLKIRSTKLEDSAMYFCASHTSGADTGELFFGEGSRLTVL.

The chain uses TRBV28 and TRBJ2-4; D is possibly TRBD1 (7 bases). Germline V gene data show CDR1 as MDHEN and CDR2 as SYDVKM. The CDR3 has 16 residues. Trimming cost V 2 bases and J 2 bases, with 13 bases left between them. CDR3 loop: CASSLRPGGPKNIQYF. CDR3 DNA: TGTGCCAGCAGTTTAAGGCCAGGGGGGCCCAAAAACATTCAGTACTTC.

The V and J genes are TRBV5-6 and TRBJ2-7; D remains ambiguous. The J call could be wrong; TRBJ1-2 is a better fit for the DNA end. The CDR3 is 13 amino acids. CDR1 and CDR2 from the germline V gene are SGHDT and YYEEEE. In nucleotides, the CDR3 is TGTGCCAGCAGCGGAACGGGGAGCTATGGCTACACCTTC. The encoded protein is CASSGTGSYGYTF.

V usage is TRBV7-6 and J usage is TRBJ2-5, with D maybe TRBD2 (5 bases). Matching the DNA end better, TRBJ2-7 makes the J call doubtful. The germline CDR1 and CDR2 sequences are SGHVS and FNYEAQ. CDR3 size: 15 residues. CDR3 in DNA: TGTGCCAGCAGCCCTGAGGGCAGTTACTCCTACGAGCAGTACTTC. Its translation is CASSPEGSYSYEQYF.